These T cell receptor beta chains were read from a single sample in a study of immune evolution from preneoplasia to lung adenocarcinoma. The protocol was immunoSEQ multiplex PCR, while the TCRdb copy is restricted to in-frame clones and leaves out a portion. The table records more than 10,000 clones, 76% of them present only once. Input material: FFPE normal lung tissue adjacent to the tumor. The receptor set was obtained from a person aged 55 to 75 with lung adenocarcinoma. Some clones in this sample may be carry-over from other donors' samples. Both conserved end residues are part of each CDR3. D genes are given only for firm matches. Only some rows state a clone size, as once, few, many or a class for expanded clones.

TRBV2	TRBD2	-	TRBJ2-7	CASSGLAAKTYEQYF	TGTGCCAGCAGTGGACTAGCGGCAAAAACCTACGAGCAGTACTTC
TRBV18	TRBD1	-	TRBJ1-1	CASSLSTGASAEAFF	TGTGCCAGCTCACTGTCGACAGGGGCAAGCGCTGAAGCTTTCTTT
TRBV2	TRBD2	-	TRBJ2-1	CASSTSGRSPGTSTSIF	TGTGCCAGCAGTACCTCCGGTAGGAGCCCCGGGACTAGCACTTCCATCTTC
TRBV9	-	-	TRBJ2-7	CASSVGGTGQNSRKQYF	TGTGCCAGCAGCGTAGGTGGAACCGGACAAAACTCCAGGAAGCAGTACTTC
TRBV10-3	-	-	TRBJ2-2	CAISPQGSGELFF	TGTGCCATCAGCCCACAGGGCTCCGGGGAGCTGTTTTTT
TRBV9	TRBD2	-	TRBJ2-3	CASSPRGLAGGPGGDTQYF	TGTGCCAGCAGCCCCCGTGGACTAGCGGGAGGCCCGGGCGGAGATACGCAGTATTTT
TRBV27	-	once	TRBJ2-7	CASSLMWGSRGEQYF	TGTGCCAGCAGTTTAATGTGGGGGTCCCGGGGGGAGCAGTACTTC
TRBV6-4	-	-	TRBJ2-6	CASAAGPGANVLTF	TGTGCCAGTGCCGCAGGGCCTGGGGCCAACGTCCTGACTTTC
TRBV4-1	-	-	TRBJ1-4	CASSQGLGEKLFF	TGCGCCAGCAGCCAAGGACTCGGTGAAAAACTGTTTTTT
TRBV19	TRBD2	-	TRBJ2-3	CASRPRGDGGSDTQYF	TGTGCCAGTAGACCCCGGGGGGACGGGGGGTCAGATACGCAGTATTTT